The rows below give T cell receptor beta chains drawn from one sample of a study of regulatory T cells in long-lasting Graves disease. TCRdb analysed the multiplex PCR reads with MiXCR anew, one entry per CDR3 protein. Among a few hundred thousand distinct CDR3 sequences listed, approximately 18% were seen once. This sample was also put to use in a study of T cells in Graves' hyperthyroidism and ophthalmopathy.

The source was peripheral blood mononuclear cells (PBMCs), collected at new diagnosis, from a patient treated with antithyroid drugs. The receptor set was obtained from a woman aged 25 to 39 with Graves disease. CDR3s include the opening cysteine and the closing phenylalanine or tryptophan. D genes are given only for firm matches. For some rows the clone size is stated as once, few or many, or as a class when expanded; others skip it.

CDR3,DNA,D,size,J,V
CSADRGLGTEAFF,TGCAGCGCTGACAGGGGGCTTGGCACTGAAGCTTTCTTT,TRBD1,many,TRBJ1-1,TRBV29-1
CASSTASQETQYF,TGTGCCAGTAGTACAGCTTCCCAAGAGACCCAGTACTTC,.,few,TRBJ2-5,TRBV19
CASSLFPSQGRVYGYTF,TGTGCCAGCAGTTTATTTCCATCGCAGGGCCGCGTCTATGGCTACACCTTC,.,many,TRBJ1-2,TRBV27
CSAKGSGSSYEQYF,TGCAGTGCTAAGGGTAGCGGGAGCTCCTACGAGCAGTACTTC,TRBD2,many,TRBJ2-7,TRBV20-1
CATSAGWNYGYTF,TGTGCCACCAGTGCGGGGTGGAACTATGGCTACACCTTC,.,many,TRBJ1-2,TRBV24-1
CASSGRRTRGTGPYEQYF,TGTGCCAGCAGTGGGAGGCGCACGCGAGGGACGGGACCTTACGAGCAGTACTTC,.,.,TRBJ2-7,TRBV28
CASRGPGGLTSNQPQHF,TGTGCCAGCAGGGGCCCGGGGGGGCTGACTAGCAATCAGCCCCAGCATTTT,.,many,TRBJ1-5,TRBV27
CSASGTGGPGELFF,TGCAGTGCTTCCGGGACAGGGGGGCCCGGGGAGCTGTTTTTT,TRBD1,many,TRBJ2-2,TRBV20-1
CASSLGGGRQETQYF,TGTGCCAGCAGCTTGGGCGGGGGGCGACAAGAGACCCAGTACTTC,TRBD2,once,TRBJ2-5,TRBV5-5
CASKVISYEQYF,TGTGCCAGCAAGGTGATCTCCTACGAGCAGTACTTC,.,many,TRBJ2-7,TRBV28
CSAREGGRHQPQHF,TGCAGTGCTAGAGAAGGAGGTAGGCATCAGCCCCAGCATTTT,.,many,TRBJ1-5,TRBV20-1
CASSWDMNTEAFF,TGTGCCAGCAGTTGGGACATGAACACTGAAGCTTTCTTT,.,many,TRBJ1-1,TRBV6-5
CASSFARQGNYGYTF,TGTGCCAGCAGTTTTGCTCGGCAGGGGAACTATGGCTACACCTTC,.,many,TRBJ1-2,TRBV28
CASSPSGTFPSTDTQYF,TGTGCCAGCAGCCCATCCGGGACTTTCCCTAGCACAGATACGCAGTATTTT,.,many,TRBJ2-3,TRBV7-3
CASSPGGQNTINEKLFF,TGTGCCAGCTCTCCGGGGGGACAGAACACCATTAATGAAAAACTGTTTTTT,TRBD1,many,TRBJ1-4,TRBV18
CASSSDRQGEKLFF,TGTGCCAGCAGTTCAGACAGGCAGGGTGAAAAACTGTTTTTT,.,medium-sized,TRBJ1-4,TRBV27
CASSLLPTVLHGYTF,TGTGCCAGCAGTTTACTCCCGACAGTGCTACATGGCTACACCTTC,.,many,TRBJ1-2,TRBV27
CASSLQEKLFF,TGTGCCAGCAGCTTACAGGAAAAACTGTTTTTT,.,many,TRBJ1-4,TRBV7-9
CASRLDTPRGANVLTF,TGTGCCAGCAGGCTCGACACCCCCCGTGGGGCCAACGTCCTGACTTTC,.,many,TRBJ2-6,TRBV28
CASSFLAEFPGELFF,TGTGCCAGTAGTTTCTTAGCGGAGTTCCCCGGGGAGCTGTTTTTT,.,.,TRBJ2-2,TRBV19
CSASQGAAQPQHF,TGCAGTGCTAGCCAGGGGGCGGCTCAGCCCCAGCATTTT,TRBD1,many,TRBJ1-5,TRBV20-1
CASSPLETQYF,TGTGCCAGCTCACCTTTGGAGACCCAGTACTTC,.,many,TRBJ2-5,TRBV18
CASSSRAIKNEQYF,TGTGCCAGCAGTTCCAGGGCTATAAAGAACGAGCAGTACTTC,.,.,TRBJ2-7,TRBV2
CASAAPRLAGVQETQYF,TGTGCCAGCGCTGCTCCTAGACTAGCGGGGGTACAAGAGACCCAGTACTTC,TRBD2,.,TRBJ2-5,TRBV9
CASSLRLAGVEQFF,TGTGCCAGCAGCTTGAGACTAGCGGGAGTTGAGCAGTTCTTC,TRBD2,.,TRBJ2-1,TRBV5-6
CSARGIAGTASNQPQHF,TGCAGTGCTAGAGGCATCGCCGGGACAGCTAGCAATCAGCCCCAGCATTTT,TRBD1,many,TRBJ1-5,TRBV20-1
CSAPTGATNEKLFF,TGCAGTGCCCCCACAGGGGCAACTAATGAAAAACTGTTTTTT,TRBD1,many,TRBJ1-4,TRBV20-1
CAWKRLAERYEQYF,TGTGCCTGGAAAAGACTAGCGGAACGCTACGAGCAGTACTTC,TRBD2,many,TRBJ2-7,TRBV30
CASTPRGRGRGYTF,TGTGCCAGCACTCCCCGGGGCAGGGGGCGAGGCTACACCTTC,TRBD1,many,TRBJ1-2,TRBV6-1
CASTETGIGYSNQPQHF,TGTGCCAGCACTGAGACAGGGATTGGGTATAGCAATCAGCCCCAGCATTTT,TRBD1,many,TRBJ1-5,TRBV6-1
CASSLALQEYSNQPQHF,TGTGCCAGCAGTTTAGCGCTACAGGAATATAGCAATCAGCCCCAGCATTTT,.,many,TRBJ1-5,TRBV12-3/TRBV12-4
CSARAGLYGYTF,TGCAGTGCTAGGGCCGGACTCTATGGCTACACCTTC,.,many,TRBJ1-2,TRBV20-1
CASQSRGRMSTEAFF,TGTGCCAGCCAAAGTCGGGGGAGGATGAGCACTGAAGCTTTCTTT,.,few,TRBJ1-1,TRBV6-1